This record concerns one T cell receptor (beta chain) sequence. The antigen is undetermined. This sample stems from a study of vaccination effects on CD4 cells after COVID-19. V dropped 3 bases and J dropped 2; count of bases not matched to a gene: 5. CDR1 and CDR2 from the germline V gene are SGHRS and YFSETQ. This CDR3 has 15 residues. TCRdb keeps only in-frame clones here, not all; method: immunoSEQ multiplex PCR. The sample yields 65,000 to 95,000 clones, roughly 73% seen once. Antigen-specific CD4+ T cell clonotypes were called by their expansion after viral peptide-pool culture in ViraFEST. Following 10 days of culture, CD4+ T cells were isolated. As their vaccination, participants received two doses of either BNT162b2 or mRNA-1273. For each well, a few million PBMC were cultured with 10 IU/ml IL-2 and 9.5 to 10 ug/ml peptides.

Here the sequenced sample was CD4+ T cells from PBMCs cultured with HCoV-OC43 spike peptides, taken after COVID-19 vaccination. Subset: HCoV-OC43 spike overlapping peptide pool stimulation. The sequence was collected from a human donor who received a COVID-19 vaccine. The chain joins TRBV5-1 to TRBJ2-5; 9 nucleotides line up with TRBD1. The CDR3 nucleotides read TGCGCCAGCAGCTGGTTGACAGGGGGTCAAGAGACCCAGTACTTC. It yields the protein CASSWLTGGQETQYF. Using reference TRBV5-1 and TRBJ2-5 for the parts outside the CDR3, the full variable domain is KAGVTQTPRYLIKTRGQQVTLSCSPISGHRSVSWYQQTPGQGLQFLFEYFSETQRNKGNFPGRFSGRQFSNSRSEMNVSTLELGDSALYLCASSWLTGGQETQYFGPGTRLLVL.